Described below is a single T cell receptor beta chain sequence and its context. This sample is part of a study of blood T cell repertoires in COVID-19. Overall study context: COVID-19 samples collected from the United States, Italy and Spain covered acute and convalescent phases. PBMCs, B-cell-depleted T cells, or T cells provided the cDNA or gDNA that made up the material.

V lost 2 bases to trimming and J lost 4 bases; unmatched junction nucleotides: 12. The germline V gene encodes CDR1 MDHEN and CDR2 SYDVKM. CDR3 length equals 19 residues. Method: immunoSEQ multiplex PCR; TCRdb's copy keeps in-frame clones and lacks some. The table has around 200,000 clones, about 86% seen once. Participant-reported clinical history was the basis for cohort assignment. Exposed volunteers were people who met a COVID-19 case within 2 weeks before study entry. This chain uses TRBV28 with TRBJ2-3; TRBD2 agrees at 13 bases. Specimen: PBMCs or T cells enriched from blood (not recorded which). This clonotype was sampled from a woman in her twenties or thirties who had been exposed to COVID-19. The CDR3 DNA reads TGTGCCAGCAGTTTAGTGGAACTAGCGGGGGGGTATAGCGCAGATACGCAGTATTTT. The encoded protein is CASSLVELAGGYSADTQYF.